The clone carrying this TCR beta chain was found once. Its cognate antigen is unknown. Time point of the sample: baseline, week 1 (first vaccination visit). Treatment denoted: pre-vaccination baseline after standard-of-care therapy. This record belongs to a study of a mutant IDH1 vaccine in newly diagnosed glioma. In the study overall: Standard pretreatment was either radiotherapy, temozolomide, or, for most, radiochemotherapy with temozolomide. General study findings and limits: Pseudoprogression appears to have had no connection to changes in top peripheral T cell clonotypes.

This CDR3 is 15 amino acids long. Germline loops: CDR1 MNHEY, CDR2 SVGAGI. The ends were cut back, 0 bases at V and 2 bases at J, with 10 bases in the middle. The method was immunoSEQ multiplex PCR; TCRdb's version includes in-frame clones alone and lacks a portion of them. The sample contains tens of thousands of clones, about 90% of which appear only once. The source is a man aged 45 to 65 with glioma. Sequenced here: PBMCs, sampled from a glioma patient treated with radiotherapy, temozolomide or both. V usage is TRBV6-5 and J usage is TRBJ1-2; D call uncertain. The CDR3 region has the DNA TGTGCCAGCAGTTACTCGAGACGGACGAACTATGGCTACACCTTC. Translation: CASSYSRRTNYGYTF.